The present TCR beta chain was sequenced within a study of blood T cell repertoires in COVID-19. About the research overall: From T cells, B-cell-depleted T cells, or PBMCs came the material, which was cDNA or gDNA.

This clone is a singleton in its sample. In germline, CDR1 is KGHDR, CDR2 SFDVKD. The ends were cut back, 2 bases at V and 8 bases at J, with 15 bases in the middle. This CDR3 region has 15 residues. The data were produced by immunoSEQ multiplex PCR, yet TCRdb's version contains in-frame clones alone and is incomplete. The data show 28,000 or so clones, roughly 90% seen once. J is TRBJ2-1 and V is TRBV24-1, with D possibly being TRBD2 (7 bases). Sequenced sample: peripheral blood. The TCR originated in a human donor in a cohort sampled during active COVID-19. The CDR3 loop is CATSDYAGALDEQFF. CDR3 coding DNA: TGTGCCACCAGTGATTATGCGGGGGCTCTAGATGAGCAGTTCTTC.